The sequence of this T cell receptor beta chain was determined in a study of neoadjuvant anti-PD-1 for oral cavity cancer (dated by TCRdb to about 2021). Background on the whole study: Patients mostly received three to four biweekly doses of nivolumab at 3 mg/kg before curative-intent surgical resection. There were 11 to 13 patients in the parent correlative cohort, and the response rate was 33%. Responders were defined as patients with complete response, partial response or stable disease by RECIST 1.1; non-responders were defined as patients with progression. Patients who did not progress were given a fourth nivolumab dose at about day 43 and had definitive surgical resection on days 50-56. Paper-wide results and their limitations: A higher pretreatment blood Treg/Th17 ratio correlated with both higher pretreatment blood TCRbeta clonality and lower post-treatment tumor TCRbeta clonality. TCR analyses included only a few patients per response group, and the authors called for larger cohorts for validation. After neoadjuvant nivolumab, significantly higher T cell clonality (Gini index) was found within PBMCs in non-responders than in responders.

PBMC libraries used mostly 480 ng of input genomic DNA for deep sequencing, with six replicates per sample. The immunoSEQ hsTCRbeta kit was used to prepare TCRbeta libraries, following the manufacturer's instructions. The finished libraries were brought together in one pool at 2.5 to 3 nM, which was then read using an Illumina NovaSeq 6000 S4 flow cell. The authors' analysis ran thus. Raw data preprocessing and quality control were performed with the immunoSEQ Analyzer. The analysis was restricted to productive rearrangements, with each unique CDR3 amino acid sequence defining a clonotype. Repertoire clonality was estimated as the Gini-Simpson index, computed with the R package tcR. Gini indices were compared with Student's t test, and associations with tumor size change were assessed by Pearson correlation. This immuneACCESS table, as held by TCRdb, lists in-frame sequences with V and J called but not all clones. Of the missing ones, under half trace to an unresolved V gene in checked studies; the others have no known cause. The V and J calls and clone size come from that table; D and trimming were worked out from the DNA. In all, the sample holds approximately 67,000 clones, and 80% to 90% of those were seen once. The ten largest clones add up to approximately 3% of the sample.

The time point label for this specimen denotes: before neoadjuvant nivolumab. Patients had been newly diagnosed with stage II-IVA oral cavity squamous cell carcinoma, and no prior systemic or radiation treatment had been given to the patients. The cohort was composed of patients with HPV-negative, locally advanced oral cavity squamous cell carcinoma. No culture maintenance or expansion was done, as the peripheral blood mononuclear cells went straight to analysis. Samples came from a longitudinal correlative study of a single-arm phase II trial of neoadjuvant nivolumab in oral cavity squamous cell carcinoma. Genomic DNA-based TCRbeta sequencing was performed on subject-matched pre- and post-treatment PBMCs and tumors from three responders and three non-responders. Peripheral blood mononuclear cells were collected before nivolumab treatment and again after treatment, at the time of surgery. The Maxwell RSC DNA from Cells kit was used to extract genomic DNA from PBMCs.

As concerns this clone: The target of this receptor is not known. The record has no base qualities; no much larger clone is one base away.

The CDR3 has 13 amino acids, counting the end cysteine and phenylalanine. Here the CDR3 DNA is all that survives: 39 bases in frame from base 1. In the germline V gene, CDR1 corresponds to MDHEN and CDR2 to SYDVKM. V lost 8 bases and J lost 0 bases; the stretch between them is 11 bases long. The clonotype originates from a person aged 35-80 years with oral cavity squamous cell carcinoma. Sequencing used PBMCs, obtained before nivolumab (anti-PD-1) treatment. The chain is encoded by TRBV28 joined to TRBJ2-7, with no reliable assignment of the D segment. The CDR3 in this case is CASHRASSYEQYF. At the DNA level, the sequence is TGTGCCAGCCATAGGGCGAGCTCCTACGAGCAGTACTTC.